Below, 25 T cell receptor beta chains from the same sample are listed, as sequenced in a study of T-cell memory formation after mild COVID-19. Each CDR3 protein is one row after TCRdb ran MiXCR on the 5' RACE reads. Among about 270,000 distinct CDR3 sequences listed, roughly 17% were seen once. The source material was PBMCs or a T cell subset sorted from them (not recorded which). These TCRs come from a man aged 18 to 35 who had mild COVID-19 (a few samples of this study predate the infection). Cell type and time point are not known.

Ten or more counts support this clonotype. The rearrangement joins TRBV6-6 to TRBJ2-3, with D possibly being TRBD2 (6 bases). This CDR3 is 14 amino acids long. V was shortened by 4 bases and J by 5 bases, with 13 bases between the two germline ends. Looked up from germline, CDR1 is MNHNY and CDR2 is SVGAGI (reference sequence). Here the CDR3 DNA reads TGTGCCAGCAGTTTGGCGGAGGGTGGAGATACGCAGTATTTT. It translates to CASSLAEGGDTQYF.

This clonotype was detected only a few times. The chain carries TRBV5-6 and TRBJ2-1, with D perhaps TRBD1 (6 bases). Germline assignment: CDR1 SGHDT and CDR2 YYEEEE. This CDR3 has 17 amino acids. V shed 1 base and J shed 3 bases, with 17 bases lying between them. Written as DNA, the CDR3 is TGTGCCAGCAGCTTGAGAGGGGGATCATCGATCTACAATGAGCAGTTCTTC. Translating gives CASSLRGGSSIYNEQFF.

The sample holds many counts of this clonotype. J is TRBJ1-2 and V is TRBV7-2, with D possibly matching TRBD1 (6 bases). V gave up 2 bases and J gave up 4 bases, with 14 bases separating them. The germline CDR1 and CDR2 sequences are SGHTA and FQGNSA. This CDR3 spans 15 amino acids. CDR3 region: CASSLLSGGLYGYTF. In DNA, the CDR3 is TGTGCCAGCAGCTTACTCTCGGGGGGCCTCTATGGCTACACCTTC. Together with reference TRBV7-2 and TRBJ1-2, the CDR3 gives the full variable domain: GAGVSQSPSNKVTEKGKDVELRCDPISGHTALYWYRQSLGQGLEFLIYFQGNSAPDKSGLPSDRFSAERTGGSVSTLTIQRTQQEDSAVYLCASSLLSGGLYGYTFGSGTRLTVV.

The chain's CDR3 is CASSFASFGTQYF. CDR3 nucleotide sequence: TGTGCCAGCAGTTTCGCTAGTTTTGGGACCCAGTACTTC. V gene TRBV12-3 or TRBV12-4 combines with J gene TRBJ2-5; D remains unclear. This CDR3 has 13 residues. V was clipped by 3 bases and J by 7 bases, with 12 bases between them.

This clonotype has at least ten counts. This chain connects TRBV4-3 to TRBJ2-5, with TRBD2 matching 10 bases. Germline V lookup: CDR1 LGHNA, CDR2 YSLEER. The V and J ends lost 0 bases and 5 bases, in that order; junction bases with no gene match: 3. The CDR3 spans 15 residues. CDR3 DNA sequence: TGCGCCAGCAGCCAAGAACTAGCGGGAATCGAGACCCAGTACTTC. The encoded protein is CASSQELAGIETQYF.

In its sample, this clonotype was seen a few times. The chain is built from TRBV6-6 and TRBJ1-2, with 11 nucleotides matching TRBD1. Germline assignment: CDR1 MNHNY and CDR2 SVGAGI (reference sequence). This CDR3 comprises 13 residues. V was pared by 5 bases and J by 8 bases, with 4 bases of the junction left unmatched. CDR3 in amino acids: CASSGTGGRGYTF. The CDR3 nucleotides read TGTGCCAGCAGTGGGACAGGGGGACGGGGCTACACCTTC.

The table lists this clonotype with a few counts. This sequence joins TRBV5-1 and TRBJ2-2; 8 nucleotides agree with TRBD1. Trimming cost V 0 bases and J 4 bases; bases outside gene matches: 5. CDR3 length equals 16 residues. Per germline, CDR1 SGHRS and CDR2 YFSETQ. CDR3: CASSLAYRGSTGELFF. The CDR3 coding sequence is TGCGCCAGCAGCTTGGCCTACAGGGGGTCCACCGGGGAGCTGTTTTTT.

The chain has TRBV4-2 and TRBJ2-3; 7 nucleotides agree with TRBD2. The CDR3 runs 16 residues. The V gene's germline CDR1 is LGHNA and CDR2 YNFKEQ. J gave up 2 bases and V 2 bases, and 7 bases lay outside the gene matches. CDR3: CASSQRSSGATDTQYF. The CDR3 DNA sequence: TGTGCCAGCAGCCAACGTTCGAGCGGGGCCACAGATACGCAGTATTTT.

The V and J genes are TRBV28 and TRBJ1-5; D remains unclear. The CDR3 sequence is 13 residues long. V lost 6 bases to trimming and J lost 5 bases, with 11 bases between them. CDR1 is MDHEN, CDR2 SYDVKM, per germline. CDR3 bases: TGTGCCAGCAGCGCCGGGTTGTATCAGCCCCAGCATTTT. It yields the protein CASSAGLYQPQHF.

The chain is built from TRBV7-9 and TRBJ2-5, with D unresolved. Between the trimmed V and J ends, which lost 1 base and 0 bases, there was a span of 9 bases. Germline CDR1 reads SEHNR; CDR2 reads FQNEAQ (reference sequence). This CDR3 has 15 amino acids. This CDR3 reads CASSLVGSNQETQYF. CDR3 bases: TGTGCCAGCAGCTTAGTGGGCTCAAACCAAGAGACCCAGTACTTC.

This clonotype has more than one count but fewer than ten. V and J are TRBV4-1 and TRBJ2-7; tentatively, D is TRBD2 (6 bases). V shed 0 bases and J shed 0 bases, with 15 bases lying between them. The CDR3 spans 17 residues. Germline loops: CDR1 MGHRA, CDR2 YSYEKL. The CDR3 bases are TGCGCCAGCAGCCAAGACCCCGGGGGTTATTCCTCCTACGAGCAGTACTTC. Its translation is CASSQDPGGYSSYEQYF.

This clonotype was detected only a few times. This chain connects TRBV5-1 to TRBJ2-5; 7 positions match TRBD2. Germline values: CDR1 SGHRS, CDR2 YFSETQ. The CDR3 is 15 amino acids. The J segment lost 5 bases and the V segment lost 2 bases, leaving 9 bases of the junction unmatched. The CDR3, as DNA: TGCGCCAGCAGCTTTAGTACTAGCGAGCGGGAGACCCAGTACTTC. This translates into CASSFSTSERETQYF. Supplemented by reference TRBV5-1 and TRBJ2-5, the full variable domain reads KAGVTQTPRYLIKTRGQQVTLSCSPISGHRSVSWYQQTPGQGLQFLFEYFSETQRNKGNFPGRFSGRQFSNSRSEMNVSTLELGDSALYLCASSFSTSERETQYFGPGTRLLVL.

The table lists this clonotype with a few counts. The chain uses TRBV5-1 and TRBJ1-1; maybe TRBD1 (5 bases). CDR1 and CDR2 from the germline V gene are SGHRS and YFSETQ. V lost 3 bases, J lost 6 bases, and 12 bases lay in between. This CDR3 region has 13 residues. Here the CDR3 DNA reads TGCGCCAGCAGCTCGGTAGGGGATGCTGAAGCTTTCTTT. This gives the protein CASSSVGDAEAFF. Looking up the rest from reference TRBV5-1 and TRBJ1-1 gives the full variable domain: KAGVTQTPRYLIKTRGQQVTLSCSPISGHRSVSWYQQTPGQGLQFLFEYFSETQRNKGNFPGRFSGRQFSNSRSEMNVSTLELGDSALYLCASSSVGDAEAFFGQGTRLTVV.

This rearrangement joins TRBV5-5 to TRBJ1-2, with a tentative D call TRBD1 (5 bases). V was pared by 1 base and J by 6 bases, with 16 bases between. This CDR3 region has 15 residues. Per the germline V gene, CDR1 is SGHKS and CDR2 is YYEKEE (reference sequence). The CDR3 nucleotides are TGTGCCAGCAGCTTGCGGGGCTACCCTGGGGATGGCTACACCTTC. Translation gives CASSLRGYPGDGYTF.

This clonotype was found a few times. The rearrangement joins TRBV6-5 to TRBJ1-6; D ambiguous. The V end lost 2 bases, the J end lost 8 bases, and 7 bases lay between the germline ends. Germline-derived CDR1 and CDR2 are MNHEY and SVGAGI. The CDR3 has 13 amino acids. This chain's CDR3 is CASSYGKYSPLHF. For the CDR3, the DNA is TGTGCCAGCAGTTACGGGAAATATTCACCCCTCCACTTT.

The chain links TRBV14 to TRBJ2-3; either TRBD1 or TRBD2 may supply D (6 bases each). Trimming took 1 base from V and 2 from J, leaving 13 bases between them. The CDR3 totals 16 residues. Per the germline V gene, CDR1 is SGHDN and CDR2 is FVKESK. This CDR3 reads CASSQGPGAFTDTQYF. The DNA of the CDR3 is TGTGCCAGCAGCCAAGGGCCGGGGGCCTTCACAGATACGCAGTATTTT. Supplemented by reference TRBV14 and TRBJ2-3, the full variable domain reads EAGVTQFPSHSVIEKGQTVTLRCDPISGHDNLYWYRRVMGKEIKFLLHFVKESKQDESGMPNNRFLAERTGGTYSTLKVQPAELEDSGVYFCASSQGPGAFTDTQYFGPGTRLTVL.

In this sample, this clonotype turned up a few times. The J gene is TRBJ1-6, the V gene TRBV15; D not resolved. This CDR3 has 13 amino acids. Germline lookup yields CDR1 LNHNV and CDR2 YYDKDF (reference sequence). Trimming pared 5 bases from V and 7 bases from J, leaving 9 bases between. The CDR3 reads CATSARVNSPLHF. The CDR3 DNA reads TGTGCCACCAGCGCTAGGGTGAATTCACCCCTCCACTTT.

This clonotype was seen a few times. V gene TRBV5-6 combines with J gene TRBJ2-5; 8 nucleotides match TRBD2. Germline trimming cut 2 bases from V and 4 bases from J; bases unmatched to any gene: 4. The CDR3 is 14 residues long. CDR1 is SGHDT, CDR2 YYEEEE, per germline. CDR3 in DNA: TGTGCCAGCAGCTTCGGGGGGGGCCTAGAGACCCAGTACTTC. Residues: CASSFGGGLETQYF.

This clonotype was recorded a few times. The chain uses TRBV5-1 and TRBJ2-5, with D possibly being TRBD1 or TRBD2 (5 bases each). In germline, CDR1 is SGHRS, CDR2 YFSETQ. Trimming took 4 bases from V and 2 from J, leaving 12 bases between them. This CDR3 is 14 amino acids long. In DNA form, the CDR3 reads TGCGCCAGCAGCCCCGGGACCACGCAAGAGACCCAGTACTTC. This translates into CASSPGTTQETQYF.

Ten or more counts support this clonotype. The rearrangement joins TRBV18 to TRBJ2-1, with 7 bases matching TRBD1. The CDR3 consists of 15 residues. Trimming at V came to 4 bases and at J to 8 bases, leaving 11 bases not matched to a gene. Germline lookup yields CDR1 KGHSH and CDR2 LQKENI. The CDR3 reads CASSLGQEPLDEQFF. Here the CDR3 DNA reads TGTGCCAGCTCACTTGGACAGGAGCCTCTCGATGAGCAGTTCTTC. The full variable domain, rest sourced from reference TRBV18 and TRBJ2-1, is NAGVMQNPRHLVRRRGQEARLRCSPMKGHSHVYWYRQLPEEGLKFMVYLQKENIIDESGMPKERFSAEFPKEGPSILRIQQVVRGDSAAYFCASSLGQEPLDEQFFGPGTRLTVL.

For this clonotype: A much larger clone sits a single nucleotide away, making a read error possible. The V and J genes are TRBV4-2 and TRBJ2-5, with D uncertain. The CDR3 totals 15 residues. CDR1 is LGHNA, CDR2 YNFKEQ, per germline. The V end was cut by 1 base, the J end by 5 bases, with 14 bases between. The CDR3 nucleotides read TGTGCCAGCAGCCAAGTTGGCGCAGCCGGCGAGACCCAGTACTTC. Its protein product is CASSQVGAAGETQYF.

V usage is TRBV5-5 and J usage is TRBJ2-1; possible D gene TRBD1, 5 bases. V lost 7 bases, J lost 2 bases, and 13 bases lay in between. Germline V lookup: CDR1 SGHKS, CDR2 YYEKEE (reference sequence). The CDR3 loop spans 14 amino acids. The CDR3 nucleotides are TGTGCCAGCCTCTGGACATTCCCCTACAATGAGCAGTTCTTC. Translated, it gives CASLWTFPYNEQFF.

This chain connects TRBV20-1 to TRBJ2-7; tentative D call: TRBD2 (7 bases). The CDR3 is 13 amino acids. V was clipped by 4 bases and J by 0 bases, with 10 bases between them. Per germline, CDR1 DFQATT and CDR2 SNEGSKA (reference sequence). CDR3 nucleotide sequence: TGCAGTGCTAAGGGGGGGGTCTCCTACGAGCAGTACTTC. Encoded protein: CSAKGGVSYEQYF.

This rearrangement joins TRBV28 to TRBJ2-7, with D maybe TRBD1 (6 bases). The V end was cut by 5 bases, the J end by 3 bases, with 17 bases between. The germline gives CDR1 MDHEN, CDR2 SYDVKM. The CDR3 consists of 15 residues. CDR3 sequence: CASSPTPGHHYEQYV. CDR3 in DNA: TGTGCCAGCAGTCCAACCCCGGGACACCACTACGAGCAGTACGTC.

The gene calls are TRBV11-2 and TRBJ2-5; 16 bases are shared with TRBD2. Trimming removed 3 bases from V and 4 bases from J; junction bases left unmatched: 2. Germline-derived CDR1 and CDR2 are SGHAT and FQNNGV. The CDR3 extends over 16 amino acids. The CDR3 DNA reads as TGTGCCAGCAGCTTGGGACTAGCGGGGGGGGCAGAGACCCAGTACTTC. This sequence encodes CASSLGLAGGAETQYF.